This entry lists 26 T cell receptor beta chains sequenced from one sample in a study of blood T cell repertoires in COVID-19. The table came from immunoSEQ multiplex PCR; TCRdb's copy has only in-frame clones and leaves some out. The repertoire consists of 300,000 or so clones, with over 85% occurring once and the leading ten covering less than 3.5%. Sequencing was performed on PBMCs or T cells enriched from blood (not recorded which). The origin of the receptors is a woman aged 45 to 65 who had been exposed to COVID-19.

The chain recombines TRBV6-4 with TRBJ2-2, with D possibly matching TRBD1 (6 bases). Germline CDR1 and CDR2: MRHNA and SNTAGT. The CDR3 extends over 15 amino acids. Between the trimmed V and J ends, which lost 3 bases and 8 bases, there was a span of 16 bases. The CDR3 nucleotides are TGTGCCAGCAGTGAGTTGGCACAGGGACCTGGGGAGCTGTTTTTT. The encoded protein is CASSELAQGPGELFF.

The chain has TRBV28 and TRBJ2-2, with 7 bases identical to TRBD2. Germline assignment: CDR1 MDHEN and CDR2 SYDVKM. The CDR3 extends over 17 amino acids. Trimming at V came to 6 bases and at J to 4 bases, leaving 14 bases not matched to a gene. The chain's CDR3 is CASRTAGLSISTGELFF. The CDR3 DNA is TGTGCCAGCAGAACAGCGGGATTAAGTATCAGCACCGGGGAGCTGTTTTTT.

The rearrangement joins TRBV19 to TRBJ1-2, with 7 bases matching TRBD1. The CDR3 is 16 residues long. J gave up 0 bases and V 4 bases, and 8 bases lay outside the gene matches. Germline V gives CDR1 LNHDA, CDR2 SQIVND (reference sequence). This CDR3 reads CASSTGRTGANYGYTF. CDR3 coding DNA: TGTGCCAGTAGTACGGGCCGTACAGGGGCTAACTATGGCTACACCTTC.

The CDR3 bases are TGTGCCAGCAGTCGTGACCAAAGAGAGGGTACGCAGTATTTT. This encodes CASSRDQREGTQYF. The J gene is TRBJ2-3, the V gene TRBV28, with D perhaps TRBD2 (5 bases). CDR3 length equals 14 residues. V gave up 5 bases and J gave up 8 bases, with 17 bases separating them. From germline, CDR1 is MDHEN and CDR2 SYDVKM.

V usage is TRBV9 and J usage is TRBJ1-1; 9 bases map to TRBD1. The V gene's germline CDR1 is SGDLS and CDR2 YYNGEE. The ends lost 3 bases at V and 2 bases at J; junction bases unmatched: 2. The CDR3 runs to 14 residues. In DNA form, the CDR3 reads TGTGCCAGCAGCGCAACAGGGGGCAACACTGAAGCTTTCTTT. Amino acids: CASSATGGNTEAFF. Full variable domain (missing parts from reference TRBV9 and TRBJ1-1): DSGVTQTPKHLITATGQRVTLRCSPRSGDLSVYWYQQSLDQGLQFLIQYYNGEERAKGNILERFSAQQFPDLHSELNLSSLELGDSALYFCASSATGGNTEAFFGQGTRLTVV.

The chain links TRBV4-1 to TRBJ2-5, with a tentative D call TRBD1 (7 bases). Trimming removed 8 bases from V and 3 bases from J, with 25 bases in between. CDR3 length equals 17 residues. Looked up from germline, CDR1 is MGHRA and CDR2 is YSYEKL. This chain's CDR3 is CASRRQGGSGGKETQYF. The CDR3 coding sequence is TGCGCCAGCCGCCGCCAGGGGGGAAGCGGTGGGAAAGAGACCCAGTACTTC.

The rearrangement links TRBV19 to TRBJ2-1; perhaps TRBD2 as D (6 bases). The CDR3 has 12 amino acids. The ends were cut back, 5 bases at V and 4 bases at J, with 6 bases in the middle. Germline CDR1 reads LNHDA; CDR2 reads SQIVND (reference sequence). The CDR3 is CASSGGYNEQFF. The CDR3 coding sequence is TGTGCCAGTAGTGGGGGGTACAATGAGCAGTTCTTC. Drawing the rest from reference TRBV19 and TRBJ2-1, the complete variable domain is DGGITQSPKYLFRKEGQNVTLSCEQNLNHDAMYWYRQDPGQGLRLIYYSQIVNDFQKGDIAEGYSVSREKKESFPLTVTSAQKNPTAFYLCASSGGYNEQFFGPGTRLTVL.

The chain joins TRBV27 to TRBJ2-3, with 12 bases identical to TRBD2. V gave up 5 bases and J gave up 5 bases; unmatched junction bases: 20. The V gene's germline CDR1 is MNHEY and CDR2 SMNVEV (reference sequence). CDR3 size: 20 residues. CDR3 coding DNA: TGTGCCAGCAGTACCTCTCTAGCGGGGGGGCTCTTAAGGGGAGAAGATACGCAGTATTTT. It yields the protein CASSTSLAGGLLRGEDTQYF.

The chain recombines TRBV15 with TRBJ2-5; D possibly corresponds to TRBD2 (6 bases). CDR1 is LNHNV and CDR2 is YYDKDF in the germline V gene (reference sequence). V lost 4 bases to trimming and J lost 5 bases, with 11 bases between them. CDR3 length: 13 residues. Here the CDR3 reads CATSIGGPETQYF. The CDR3 coding sequence is TGTGCCACCAGCATCGGGGGACCCGAGACCCAGTACTTC.

V gene TRBV5-6 combines with J gene TRBJ2-1; 8 bases align to TRBD1. The germline CDR1 and CDR2 sequences are SGHDT and YYEEEE. J was trimmed by 6 bases and V by 5 bases; bases with no gene match: 10. The CDR3 covers 15 residues. The CDR3: CASSLRGTGGNEQFF. CDR3 nucleotide sequence: TGTGCCAGCAGTTTGAGGGGAACAGGGGGCAATGAGCAGTTCTTC. The full variable domain, in which reference TRBV5-6 and TRBJ2-1 provide the parts outside the CDR3, is DAGVTQSPTHLIKTRGQQVTLRCSPKSGHDTVSWYQQALGQGPQFIFQYYEEEERQRGNFPDRFSGHQFPNYSSELNVNALLLGDSALYLCASSLRGTGGNEQFFGPGTRLTVL.

V and J are TRBV7-2 and TRBJ2-7; 8 bases are shared with TRBD1. The junction had 12 bases not matched to a gene; V was cut back by 0 bases and J by 2 bases. This CDR3 is 18 amino acids long. CDR1 is SGHTA, CDR2 FQGNSA, per germline. As DNA, the CDR3 is TGTGCCAGCAGCTTAGCACTTCCGGGGGACAGGAGTACCTACGAGCAGTACTTC. This gives the protein CASSLALPGDRSTYEQYF.

This clone has just a few counts. The chain joins TRBV28 to TRBJ1-2; D unclear. The CDR3 sequence is 13 residues long. Germline assignment: CDR1 MDHEN and CDR2 SYDVKM. The V end lost 3 bases, the J end lost 3 bases, and 8 bases lay between the germline ends. The CDR3 DNA reads TGTGCCAGCAGTTTTTTACAGCACTATGGCTACACCTTC. It translates to CASSFLQHYGYTF.

The J gene is TRBJ2-2, the V gene TRBV28, with 8 bases identical to TRBD1. In germline, CDR1 is MDHEN, CDR2 SYDVKM. V dropped 10 bases and J dropped 7; count of bases not matched to a gene: 14. CDR3 length: 15 amino acids. CDR3 nucleotide sequence: TGTGCCATCCCGAAAAGGACAGGGAGTAGCGGGGAGCTGTTTTTT. This gives the protein CAIPKRTGSSGELFF.

This clone came up once. This chain connects TRBV4-1 to TRBJ2-2; the D is unclear. V lost 1 base to trimming and J lost 7 bases, with 7 bases between them. This CDR3 region has 13 residues. Germline CDR1 is MGHRA and CDR2 is YSYEKL. The CDR3 reads CASSQGSVGELFF. CDR3 in DNA: TGCGCCAGCAGCCAAGGATCGGTCGGGGAGCTGTTTTTT.

This clone was recorded only once. CDR3 in DNA: TGTGCCAGCCTCCAGAGGCGGGGCTCCTACAATGAGCAGTTCTTC. Translation gives CASLQRRGSYNEQFF. The rearrangement links TRBV27 to TRBJ2-1, with D possibly being TRBD2 (6 bases). With 8 bases removed from V and 0 bases from J, the gap between germline ends came to 14 bases. In germline, CDR1 is MNHEY, CDR2 SMNVEV (reference sequence). The CDR3 consists of 15 residues.

The chain recombines TRBV5-1 with TRBJ2-3; tentatively, D is TRBD2 (6 bases). Germline loops: CDR1 SGHRS, CDR2 YFSETQ. The V and J ends lost 3 bases and 8 bases respectively, with 16 bases between them. The length of the CDR3 is 14 residues. DNA of the CDR3: TGCGCCAGCAGCTGGGGGGAGTTTAGGGGTACGCAGTATTTT. Residues: CASSWGEFRGTQYF.

CDR3 nucleotides: TGCGCCAGCAGCCACGAGCTGCTAACTAATGAAAAACTGTTTTTT. This gives the protein CASSHELLTNEKLFF. The chain combines TRBV4-1 with TRBJ1-4, with D unresolved. V was shortened by 3 bases and J by 1 base, with 9 bases between the two germline ends. CDR3 size: 15 residues. Germline V lookup: CDR1 MGHRA, CDR2 YSYEKL.

This clone was seen only a few times. The chain couples TRBV19 to TRBJ2-7, with TRBD1 identical over 10 bases. This CDR3 spans 15 amino acids. Germline assignment: CDR1 LNHDA and CDR2 SQIVND (reference sequence). Unmatched junction bases numbered 8, after V lost 5 bases and J lost 4 bases. The DNA for the CDR3 is TGTGCCAGTAGTTCATCATCGGGACAGGGGTACGAGCAGTACTTC. Translating gives CASSSSSGQGYEQYF.

V is TRBV4-1 and J is TRBJ2-7; tentatively, D is TRBD1 (6 bases). Trimming removed 1 base at V and 1 base at J, with 17 bases between. The CDR3 spans 17 residues. CDR1 is MGHRA, CDR2 YSYEKL, per germline. CDR3 protein: CASSQGDFRGRSYEQYF. CDR3 DNA sequence: TGCGCCAGCAGCCAAGGGGATTTCAGGGGTAGGTCCTACGAGCAGTACTTC.

The chain links TRBV28 to TRBJ1-1; D not resolved. The V gene's germline CDR1 is MDHEN and CDR2 SYDVKM. Between the trimmed V and J ends, which lost 8 bases and 5 bases, there was a span of 12 bases. The CDR3 consists of 12 residues. CDR3: CASEETGTEAFF. In DNA form, the CDR3 reads TGTGCCAGCGAGGAGACGGGAACTGAAGCTTTCTTT.

The gene calls are TRBV18 and TRBJ1-1; 9 bases match TRBD1. CDR1 and CDR2 from the germline V gene are KGHSH and LQKENI. The CDR3 sequence is 15 residues long. The junction had 10 bases not matched to a gene; V was cut back by 6 bases and J by 5 bases. CDR3 in amino acids: CASSPYRTGETEAFF. The DNA for the CDR3 is TGTGCCAGCTCCCCCTACCGGACAGGGGAGACTGAAGCTTTCTTT. The entire variable domain, with the rest obtained from reference TRBV18 and TRBJ1-1, is as follows: NAGVMQNPRHLVRRRGQEARLRCSPMKGHSHVYWYRQLPEEGLKFMVYLQKENIIDESGMPKERFSAEFPKEGPSILRIQQVVRGDSAAYFCASSPYRTGETEAFFGQGTRLTVV.

The CDR3 here is CAMMGGVNTEAFF. DNA for the CDR3: TGTGCTATGATGGGGGGGGTGAACACTGAAGCTTTCTTT. This sequence joins TRBV19 and TRBJ1-1; D is possibly TRBD1 (5 bases). CDR3 length: 13 amino acids. The V gene's germline CDR1 is LNHDA and CDR2 SQIVND (reference sequence).

This rearrangement joins TRBV3-1 (or the pseudogene TRBV3-2) to TRBJ1-6, with D possibly being TRBD1 (5 bases). V dropped 0 bases and J dropped 0 bases, with 12 bases sitting between them. The CDR3 is made up of 18 amino acids. CDR1 is LGHDT and CDR2 is YNNKEL in the germline V gene (reference sequence). The CDR3 region has the DNA TGTGCCAGCAGCCAAGAACCCCCAGGGTTCTCCTATAATTCACCCCTCCACTTT. Amino acid sequence: CASSQEPPGFSYNSPLHF.

The chain uses TRBV7-8 and TRBJ2-1; TRBD2 aligns across 8 bases. CDR3 length: 16 amino acids. Germline CDR1 is SGHVS and CDR2 is FQNEAQ. J was trimmed by 4 bases and V by 5 bases; bases with no gene match: 10. The CDR3 region is CASSLRAGEGYNEQFF. CDR3 nucleotides: TGTGCCAGCAGCCTGCGAGCGGGAGAAGGGTACAATGAGCAGTTCTTC.

The chain recombines TRBV5-1 with TRBJ1-6, with D uncertain. V was pared by 0 bases and J by 6 bases, with 10 bases between. The length of the CDR3 is 15 residues. The germline V gene has CDR1 SGHRS and CDR2 YFSETQ. The CDR3 loop is CASSLDTIRNSPLHF. The CDR3 nucleotides read TGCGCCAGCAGCTTGGATACAATACGTAATTCACCCCTCCACTTT.

The chain couples TRBV7-2 to TRBJ1-6; D remains unclear. Trimming removed 3 bases from V and 7 bases from J, with 7 bases in between. Germline CDR1 is SGHTA and CDR2 is FQGNSA. This CDR3 region has 13 residues. The CDR3 reads CASSFAQNSPLHF. CDR3 coding DNA: TGTGCCAGCAGCTTCGCACAGAATTCACCCCTCCACTTT.